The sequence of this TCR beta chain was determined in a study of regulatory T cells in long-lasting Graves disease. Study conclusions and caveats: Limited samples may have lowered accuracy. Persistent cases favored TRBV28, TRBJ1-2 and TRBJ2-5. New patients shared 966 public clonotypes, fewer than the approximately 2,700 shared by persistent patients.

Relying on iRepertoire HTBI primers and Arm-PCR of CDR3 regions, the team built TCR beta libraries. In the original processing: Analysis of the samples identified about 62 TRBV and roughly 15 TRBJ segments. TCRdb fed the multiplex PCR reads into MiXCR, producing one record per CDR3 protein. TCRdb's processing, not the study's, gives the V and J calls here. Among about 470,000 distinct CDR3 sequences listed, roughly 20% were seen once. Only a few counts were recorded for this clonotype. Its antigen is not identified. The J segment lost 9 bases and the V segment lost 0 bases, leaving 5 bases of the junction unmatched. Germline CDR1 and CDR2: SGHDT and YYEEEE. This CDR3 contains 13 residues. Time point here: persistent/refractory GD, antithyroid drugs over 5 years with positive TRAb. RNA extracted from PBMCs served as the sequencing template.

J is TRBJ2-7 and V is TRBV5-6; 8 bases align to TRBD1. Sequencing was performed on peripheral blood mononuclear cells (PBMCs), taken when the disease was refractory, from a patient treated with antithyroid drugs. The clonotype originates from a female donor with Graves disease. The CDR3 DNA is TGTGCCAGCAGCTTGGCCGACAGGGGCGCGCAGTACTTC. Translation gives CASSLADRGAQYF.